Reported below is one T cell receptor (beta chain). What it recognizes is unknown. Germline V gene data show CDR1 as GTSNPN and CDR2 as SVGIG (reference sequence). Germline trimming cut 3 bases from V and 8 bases from J; bases unmatched to any gene: 7. This CDR3 contains 13 residues. PCR employed 60 Vbeta and 13 Jbeta primers. In the original processing: In a later analysis, of about 80 million unique beta chains, about 12 million appeared in at least two donors. Generated by immunoSEQ multiplex PCR, the TCRdb table keeps only in-frame clones and is missing some. V and J calls plus clone size are reproduced from that table; the DNA served to infer D and trimming. The sample has approximately 120,000 clones, around 82% seen once. Although they were nominally healthy when sampled, donors likely had unrecorded immune exposures. This sample was included in a study of cytomegalovirus exposure and HLA in healthy donors. Findings and caveats of the study: An analysis that was carried out later associated 17,000 or so TCR beta sequences with HLA alleles at 0.05 false discovery rate.

The gene calls are TRBV30 and TRBJ1-2; the match to TRBD1 covers 9 bases. This receptor was identified in a woman between 40 and 50 years old in good health and CMV-seropositive. Material: PBMCs. CDR3 residues: CAWRGGQGPGYTF. CDR3 coding DNA: TGTGCCTGGAGGGGGGGACAGGGTCCCGGCTACACCTTC.